The 12 T cell receptor beta chains below all came from one sample that was sequenced in a study of shared clonotypes between healthy human individuals. This table comes from immunoSEQ multiplex PCR, and its TCRdb copy is limited to in-frame clones, with some not included. The sample consists of about 1.1 million clones, approximately 80% of them appearing once. The sample consisted of memory CD4+ T cells from PBMCs. Documented subset: CD45RA-negative fraction. Every receptor here comes from a man aged 18 to 29 in good health. Some clones in this sample may be carry-over from other donors' samples.

The chain has TRBV29-1 and TRBJ2-3, with D perhaps being TRBD1 or TRBD2 (5 bases each). The CDR3 spans 17 residues. The V gene's germline CDR1 is SQVTM and CDR2 ANQGSEA. The germline V and J ends were trimmed by 1 base and 3 bases, with 20 bases remaining between them. CDR3 coding DNA: TGCAGCGTTGAAGGAGAAGCCACTGGGGGTGGTACAGATACGCAGTATTTT. Residues: CSVEGEATGGGTDTQYF.

This chain joins TRBV5-4 and TRBJ2-6; D remains unclear. Per germline, CDR1 SGHNT and CDR2 YYREEE (reference sequence). The CDR3 spans 15 residues. V was clipped by 0 bases and J by 8 bases, with 12 bases between them. The CDR3 loop is CASSLGGERTNVLTF. The DNA for the CDR3 is TGTGCCAGCAGCTTGGGTGGAGAAAGGACCAACGTCCTGACTTTC. The full variable domain, in which reference TRBV5-4 and TRBJ2-6 provide the parts outside the CDR3, is ETGVTQSPTHLIKTRGQQVTLRCSSQSGHNTVSWYQQALGQGPQFIFQYYREEENGRGNFPPRFSGLQFPNYSSELNVNALELDDSALYLCASSLGGERTNVLTFGAGSRLTVL.

This rearrangement joins TRBV6-1 to TRBJ2-2; 10 positions match TRBD1. Germline values: CDR1 MNHNS, CDR2 SASEGT. V lost 8 bases to trimming and J lost 8 bases; unmatched junction nucleotides: 8. CDR3 size: 14 residues. DNA for the CDR3: TGTGCCAGCTATCGGACAGGGGGTTTGGGGGAGCTGTTTTTT. Protein: CASYRTGGLGELFF.

The rearrangement joins TRBV28 to TRBJ1-1; possible D gene TRBD1, 6 bases. The CDR3 runs 16 residues. V was pared by 4 bases and J by 0 bases, with 15 bases between. Per the germline V gene, CDR1 is MDHEN and CDR2 is SYDVKM. The CDR3 reads CASSSHRDYMNTEAFF. The CDR3 DNA is TGTGCCAGCAGTTCTCACAGGGACTACATGAACACTGAAGCTTTCTTT.

V is TRBV19 and J is TRBJ2-2; 8 nucleotides match TRBD1. The CDR3 spans 15 residues. V trimming: 3 bases; J trimming: 4 bases; junction bases outside the gene matches: 4. The germline gives CDR1 LNHDA, CDR2 SQIVND (reference sequence). The DNA for the CDR3 is TGTGCCAGTAGTATCAACAGGGGGACCACCGGGGAGCTGTTTTTT. This encodes CASSINRGTTGELFF.

The chain has TRBV28 and TRBJ1-5; 8 nucleotides line up with TRBD1. Germline lookup yields CDR1 MDHEN and CDR2 SYDVKM. V gave up 6 bases and J gave up 7 bases; unmatched junction bases: 5. CDR3 length: 13 residues. The CDR3 reads CASRLTGAQPQHF. The DNA for the CDR3 is TGTGCCAGCAGGTTGACAGGGGCCCAGCCCCAGCATTTT.

The rearrangement joins TRBV7-9 to TRBJ2-3; 9 bases fit TRBD2. Germline V gives CDR1 SEHNR, CDR2 FQNEAQ (reference sequence). The CDR3 consists of 15 residues. V gave up 1 base and J gave up 3 bases; unmatched junction bases: 2. CDR3 loop: CASSLGTSETDTQYF. CDR3 sequence (DNA): TGTGCCAGCAGCTTAGGGACTAGCGAGACAGATACGCAGTATTTT.

The V call is TRBV28, the J call TRBJ2-5; maybe TRBD1 (6 bases). V was clipped by 7 bases and J by 5 bases, with 17 bases between them. This CDR3 is built from 14 residues. Germline assignment: CDR1 MDHEN and CDR2 SYDVKM. CDR3 loop: CASTLGRQGETQYF. The CDR3 nucleotides are TGTGCCAGCACCCTCGGTAGGCAGGGGGAGACCCAGTACTTC.

The CDR3 DNA reads as TGTGCCAGCAGAGCCCAGGGGGCAGCCGGGGAGCTGTTTTTT. It codes for CASRAQGAAGELFF. J is TRBJ2-2 and V is TRBV25-1, with 8 bases lining up with TRBD1. The CDR3 is 14 amino acids. CDR1 and CDR2 (germline): MGHDK, SYGVNS. The J segment lost 6 bases and the V segment lost 6 bases, leaving 6 bases of the junction unmatched.

Details on this clone: An end of the junction does not agree with germline; a read error may underlie this. V and J are TRBV5-1 and TRBJ1-6; a possible D gene is TRBD1 (5 bases). Germline-derived CDR1 and CDR2 are SGHRS and YFSETQ. This CDR3 has 16 residues. Written as DNA, the CDR3 is TGCGCCAGCAGATTGGATGACAGCTCCTATAATTCACCCCTCCACTTT. Amino acid sequence: CASRLDDSSYNSPLHF.

The chain couples TRBV18 to TRBJ2-7; possible D gene TRBD1, 5 bases. CDR1 and CDR2 (germline): KGHSH, LQKENI. Trimming took 4 bases from V and 2 from J, leaving 18 bases between them. The CDR3 sequence is 16 residues long. CDR3 nucleotides: TGTGCCAGCTCACAGGGGATTAGGTCCGCTACCTACGAGCAGTACTTC. It yields the protein CASSQGIRSATYEQYF.

The rearrangement joins TRBV6-5 to TRBJ1-4; the D gene is possibly TRBD1 (5 bases). V was cut by 0 bases and J by 10 bases, with 15 bases left in between. Germline V gene sequence: CDR1 MNHEY, CDR2 SVGAGI. The CDR3 sequence is 15 residues long. In DNA, the CDR3 is TGTGCCAGCAGTTACTCGAGGGGAGGGAAGGGAAAACTGTTTTTT. As protein: CASSYSRGGKGKLFF.